This T cell receptor (beta chain) was identified during a study of response to subunit inactivated influenza vaccine listed by TCRdb under 2018. With respect to the entire study: Deep quantitative profiling of the T cell receptor repertoire was used in the study to follow responses to a trivalent subunit inactivated influenza vaccine.

V was cut back by 2 bases and J by 3 bases, leaving a gap of 14 bases between them. The CDR3 measures 14 amino acids from cysteine to phenylalanine. The retained sequence is limited to the CDR3, 42 bases, with the frame set at the first base. CDR1 and CDR2, looked up from the germline V gene (reference sequence), are DFQATT and SNEGSKA. This clonotype has a count of ten or more. The clone's antigen remains unknown. Base qualities were left out, and no much larger clone turns up one base away. The paper's findings and limits, for the study overall: According to the authors, only a limited number of new T cells may be recruited by each seasonal influenza vaccination.

Libraries were prepared through RT-PCR. The instrument was an Illumina HiSeq 2500. TCRdb's own reprocessing of the public reads used fastp at Q25 and MiXCR and kept productive beta chains. Here each entry gathers all rows of one CDR3 protein and keeps the most common genes and DNA. Here the sample has more than 450,000 distinct CDR3 sequences; about 7.6% occur a single time. Approximately 12% of the sample goes to the ten largest clones. Sequencing used PBMCs from blood, obtained about 23 months after vaccination. The chain is made from TRBV20-1 and TRBJ2-7, with the identity of the D gene unclear. The receptor was derived from a man between 50 and 69 years old who received an inactivated influenza vaccine. Donor details come from another sample of the same person, matched by shared clones. The sequenced DNA: TGCAGTGCTAGATCGTCCCTCGCAAGCTACGAGCAGTACTTC. Its protein reads: CSARSSLASYEQYF.